The rows below give T cell receptor beta chains drawn from one sample of a study of blood T cell repertoires in COVID-19. TCRdb's table, derived via immunoSEQ multiplex PCR, lists solely in-frame clones and lacks some. The sample has 350,000 to 400,000 clones, approximately 88% seen once. Sequenced sample: peripheral blood. These receptors were collected from a woman aged 25 to 39 with COVID-19, enrolled during active disease. Both conserved end residues are part of each CDR3. Fields, in order: D gene, J gene, V gene, CDR3 protein, CDR3 DNA. The D gene is left open where the match is weak.

- TRBJ1-1 TRBV3-1/TRBV3-2 CASSQGGQGQAFF TGTGCCAGCAGCCAAGGGGGGCAGGGGCAAGCTTTCTTT
- TRBJ2-5 TRBV7-8 CASTQPGGETQYF TGTGCCAGCACCCAGCCAGGCGGGGAGACCCAGTACTTC
TRBD1 TRBJ1-1 TRBV4-3 CASSRGGQGVIGEDTEAFF TGCGCCAGCAGCCGTGGGGGACAGGGGGTAATCGGTGAGGACACTGAAGCTTTCTTT
- TRBJ1-2 TRBV28 CASSFPGLDGYTF TGTGCCAGCAGTTTCCCCGGGTTAGATGGCTACACCTTC
TRBD1 TRBJ1-2 TRBV7-2 CASSLGDRAGYTF TGTGCCAGCAGCTTAGGGGACAGGGCTGGCTACACCTTC
- TRBJ1-2 TRBV19 CASSSRGDGYTF TGTGCCAGTAGTTCCCGGGGGGATGGCTACACCTTC
TRBD1 TRBJ1-2 TRBV9 CASSVGRDRGNYGYTF TGTGCCAGCAGCGTAGGAAGGGACAGGGGGAACTATGGCTACACCTTC
- TRBJ1-2 TRBV20-1 CSASLPGAYGYTF TGCAGTGCTAGTCTGCCAGGGGCCTATGGCTACACCTTC
- TRBJ2-5 TRBV5-4 CASSLTRGSGETQYF TGTGCCAGCAGCTTAACCCGGGGTAGCGGAGAGACCCAGTACTTC
TRBD1 TRBJ2-3 TRBV5-1 CASSRTGSSAGLTDTQYF TGCGCCAGCAGCAGGACAGGGTCCTCGGCGGGGCTCACAGATACGCAGTATTTT
- TRBJ1-3 TRBV7-9 CASSLHPRGSSGNTIYF TGTGCCAGCAGCTTGCACCCACGGGGAAGCTCTGGAAACACCATATATTTT
TRBD1 TRBJ1-2 TRBV11-2 CASSRTGSGYPNYGYTF TGTGCCAGCAGCCGGACAGGGTCAGGATACCCGAACTATGGCTACACCTTC
TRBD2 TRBJ2-1 TRBV10-3 CAISESGGTGPSQNISYNEQFF TGTGCCATCAGTGAGTCGGGAGGGACCGGTCCATCGCAAAACATCTCCTACAATGAGCAGTTCTTC
- TRBJ2-6 TRBV19 CASSVRQGGLGANVLTF TGTGCCAGTAGTGTCCGACAGGGAGGATTGGGGGCCAACGTCCTGACTTTC